The 18 T cell receptor beta chains listed next were all sequenced from one sample in a study of multiple sclerosis patients with progressive multifocal leukoencephalopathy. The protocol was immunoSEQ multiplex PCR, while the TCRdb copy is restricted to in-frame clones and leaves out a portion. The sample shows roughly 28,000 clones, more than 70% of them seen only once. Described time point: before natalizumab initiation. Material: PBMCs. Receptors originate from a human donor with multiple sclerosis.

The chain employs TRBV5-8 and TRBJ1-2; 8 positions agree with TRBD1. V dropped 0 bases and J dropped 0; count of bases not matched to a gene: 7. CDR3 length equals 17 residues. Germline V gene sequence: CDR1 SGHTS, CDR2 YDEGEE. The CDR3 loop reads CASSLAGGWGSNYGYTF. CDR3 coding DNA: TGTGCCAGCAGCTTGGCAGGGGGCTGGGGATCTAACTATGGCTACACCTTC. Full variable domain (rest looked up from reference TRBV5-8 and TRBJ1-2): EAGVTQSPTHLIKTRGQQATLRCSPISGHTSVYWYQQALGLGLQFLLWYDEGEERNRGNFPPRFSGRQFPNYSSELNVNALELEDSALYLCASSLAGGWGSNYGYTFGSGTRLTVV.

This rearrangement joins TRBV10-2 to TRBJ2-1; D may be TRBD2 (6 bases). The CDR3 is 16 residues long. CDR1 is WSHSY and CDR2 is SAAADI in the germline V gene. V lost 3 bases to trimming and J lost 0 bases, with 12 bases between them. DNA of the CDR3: TGCGCCAGCAGTGACTTCCGGGGGAGCTCCTACAATGAGCAGTTCTTC. Amino acids: CASSDFRGSSYNEQFF.

The gene calls are TRBV29-1 and TRBJ2-2, with 9 bases identical to TRBD1. The CDR3 extends over 13 amino acids. Trimming took 7 bases from V and 7 from J; bases not matched to a gene: 7. Germline CDR1 is SQVTM and CDR2 is ANQGSEA. CDR3 sequence: CSGKDRGGGELFF. The DNA of the CDR3 is TGCAGCGGGAAGGACAGGGGCGGCGGGGAGCTGTTTTTT.

The chain combines TRBV19 with TRBJ1-2; no clear D. Germline values: CDR1 LNHDA, CDR2 SQIVND (reference sequence). This CDR3 has 14 amino acids. Trimming took 4 bases from V and 0 from J, leaving 9 bases between them. The DNA of the CDR3 is TGTGCCAGTAGTACACATGGAGCTAACTATGGCTACACCTTC. It is translated as CASSTHGANYGYTF.

V gene TRBV6-5 combines with J gene TRBJ2-3, with D maybe TRBD1 (5 bases). Germline V gene sequence: CDR1 MNHEY, CDR2 SVGAGI. The CDR3 extends over 13 amino acids. With 6 bases removed from V and 6 bases from J, the gap between germline ends came to 13 bases. The CDR3 reads CASSQGFYDTQYF. As DNA, the CDR3 is TGTGCCAGCAGCCAGGGTTTTTACGATACGCAGTATTTT.

The V call is TRBV7-2, the J call TRBJ2-7, with a possible D match to TRBD1 (6 bases). Looked up from germline, CDR1 is SGHTA and CDR2 is FQGNSA. Trimming pared 9 bases from V and 0 bases from J, leaving 12 bases between. The CDR3 has 13 residues. Here the CDR3 DNA reads TGTGCCAGTATGGCCAGGGGCTCCTACGAGCAGTACTTC. This encodes CASMARGSYEQYF. Looking up the rest from reference TRBV7-2 and TRBJ2-7 gives the full variable domain: GAGVSQSPSNKVTEKGKDVELRCDPISGHTALYWYRQSLGQGLEFLIYFQGNSAPDKSGLPSDRFSAERTGGSVSTLTIQRTQQEDSAVYLCASMARGSYEQYFGPGTRLTVT.

This clone occurred once. The CDR3, as DNA: TGTGCCAGCAGCCCTGACAGCTACCCTCCCGATGAGCAGTTCTTC. Amino acid sequence: CASSPDSYPPDEQFF. J is TRBJ2-1 and V is TRBV5-5, with D tentatively TRBD1 (5 bases). Between the trimmed V and J ends, which lost 4 bases and 8 bases, there was a span of 19 bases. This CDR3 has 15 residues. Per the germline V gene, CDR1 is SGHKS and CDR2 is YYEKEE (reference sequence).

This clone appeared a single time. This chain connects TRBV15 to TRBJ1-1, with a weak D call TRBD1 (5 bases). Trimming pared 2 bases from V and 10 bases from J, leaving 11 bases between. Per germline, CDR1 LNHNV and CDR2 YYDKDF (reference sequence). This CDR3 has 12 residues. CDR3 bases: TGTGCCACCAGCAGACAGGGAAGCGGAGCTTTCTTT. Amino acid sequence: CATSRQGSGAFF.

The chain uses TRBV10-2 and TRBJ2-3, with 7 bases identical to TRBD2. The junction had 3 bases not matched to a gene; V was cut back by 2 bases and J by 1 base. From germline, CDR1 is WSHSY and CDR2 SAAADI. This CDR3 has 15 amino acids. For the CDR3, the DNA is TGCGCCAGCAGTGAGCGCCGGGGGGGCACAGATACGCAGTATTTT. Translation gives CASSERRGGTDTQYF.

V and J are TRBV6-6 and TRBJ2-6; no clear D gene. In germline, CDR1 is MNHNY, CDR2 SVGAGI (reference sequence). The germline V and J ends were trimmed by 2 bases and 2 bases, with 7 bases remaining between them. The CDR3 has 15 amino acids. The chain's CDR3 is CASSYGGTGANVLTF. The CDR3 DNA reads TGTGCCAGCAGTTACGGCGGAACTGGGGCCAACGTCCTGACTTTC.

The CDR3 spells CASSPRGVTEAFF. CDR3 bases: TGTGCCAGCAGCCCGCGGGGGGTCACTGAAGCTTTCTTT. This chain connects TRBV5-4 to TRBJ1-1, with a tentative D call TRBD1 (5 bases). V lost 4 bases and J 4 bases, leaving 11 bases between the germline ends. The CDR3 totals 13 residues. CDR1 SGHNT and CDR2 YYREEE come from the germline V gene (reference sequence).

This sequence joins TRBV5-4 and TRBJ2-1, with a tentative D call TRBD1 (6 bases). This CDR3 comprises 16 residues. The V gene lost 4 bases and the J gene lost 4 bases, with 18 bases spanning the gap. Per germline, CDR1 SGHNT and CDR2 YYREEE (reference sequence). CDR3 nucleotide sequence: TGTGCCAGCAGCCCTCGACAGGTCGGTTGGTACAATGAGCAGTTCTTC. This encodes CASSPRQVGWYNEQFF.

CDR3: CASSQKGGDSPLHF. CDR3 DNA: TGTGCCAGCTCACAGAAGGGGGGGGATTCACCCCTCCACTTT. The chain has TRBV18 and TRBJ1-6; possibly TRBD1 for D (6 bases). Germline V gene sequence: CDR1 KGHSH, CDR2 LQKENI. V dropped 4 bases and J dropped 8 bases, with 12 bases sitting between them. This CDR3 is built from 14 residues.

The CDR3 reads CSAPWRSEQYF. The CDR3 nucleotides read TGCAGTGCCCCGTGGAGGAGCGAGCAGTACTTC. The chain employs TRBV20-1 and TRBJ2-7; possibly TRBD2 for D (5 bases). Germline V gives CDR1 DFQATT, CDR2 SNEGSKA (reference sequence). This CDR3 spans 11 amino acids. The germline V and J ends were trimmed by 6 bases and 6 bases, with 12 bases remaining between them.

The J gene is TRBJ1-5, the V gene TRBV6-6, with D uncertain. V was trimmed by 4 bases and J by 3 bases, leaving 7 bases between them. This CDR3 region has 13 residues. The germline CDR1 and CDR2 sequences are MNHNY and SVGAGI (reference sequence). The DNA of the CDR3 is TGTGCCAGCAGTTGGGGAGTCAATCAGCCCCAGCATTTT. As protein: CASSWGVNQPQHF.

The gene calls are TRBV15 and TRBJ2-7, with D perhaps given as TRBD1 or TRBD2 (5 bases each). This CDR3 is 15 amino acids long. The germline CDR1 and CDR2 sequences are LNHNV and YYDKDF (reference sequence). V gave up 0 bases and J gave up 7 bases, with 16 bases separating them. Here the CDR3 DNA reads TGTGCCACCAGCAGAGATTCGTCGGGATCAGGGGAGCAGTACTTC. This encodes CATSRDSSGSGEQYF.

The chain combines TRBV19 with TRBJ1-5; 7 bases are shared with TRBD1. This CDR3 is built from 16 residues. The trim removed 3 bases at V and 1 base at J, leaving 6 bases unmatched. Germline assignment: CDR1 LNHDA and CDR2 SQIVND (reference sequence). The CDR3 is CASSMRTGGSNQPQHF. CDR3 coding DNA: TGTGCCAGTAGTATGCGGACAGGAGGGAGCAATCAGCCCCAGCATTTT.

The chain carries TRBV6-5 and TRBJ2-5; D remains ambiguous. The CDR3 extends over 15 amino acids. Germline V CDR1 and CDR2: MNHEY, SVGAGI. V lost 5 bases and J 2 bases, leaving 15 bases between the germline ends. This chain's CDR3 is CASSTPPATQETQYF. The CDR3 region has the DNA TGTGCCAGCAGTACCCCGCCGGCAACACAAGAGACCCAGTACTTC.